This T cell receptor beta chain was captured by sequencing in a study of blood T cell repertoires in COVID-19. Study overall: Sites across the United States, Italy and Spain contributed samples from acute and convalescent COVID-19. From T cells, B-cell-depleted T cells, or PBMCs came the material, which was cDNA or gDNA.

Trimming pared 6 bases from V and 6 bases from J, leaving 11 bases between. The germline CDR1 and CDR2 sequences are WNHNN and SYGVQD (reference sequence). This CDR3 comprises 12 residues. Using immunoSEQ multiplex PCR, the repertoire was profiled, and TCRdb retains in-frame clones only, with some absent. The sample carries 200,000 to 250,000 clones, approximately 82% recorded once. The specimen sequenced was peripheral blood. The TCR comes from a woman over 75 with acute or convalescent COVID-19. The rearrangement links TRBV10-1 to TRBJ1-2; possible D gene TRBD1, 5 bases. CDR3 sequence: CASRQDTNGYTF. In nucleotides, the CDR3 is TGCGCCAGCAGACAGGACACGAATGGCTACACCTTC.